This is a list of T cell receptor beta chains from one sample in a study of cytomegalovirus exposure and HLA in healthy donors. The repertoire was sequenced with immunoSEQ multiplex PCR; TCRdb's copy has only in-frame clones and lacks some. Among 70,000 to 95,000 clones listed, over 60% were seen once. Sequencing used PBMCs. The receptors derive from a man aged 25-40 years in good health and CMV-seropositive. Each CDR3 is given with its conserved first and last residue. The order of the fields is D gene, J gene, V gene, CDR3 protein. The D gene is left open where the match is weak.

D: TRBD1; J: TRBJ1-6; V: TRBV28; CDR3: CASSLIQGANNSPLHF
D: NA; J: TRBJ1-1; V: TRBV4-3; CDR3: CASSQDELADSDGEAFF
D: NA; J: TRBJ2-3; V: TRBV4-1; CDR3: CASSQATLPDTQYF
D: NA; J: TRBJ1-1; V: TRBV30; CDR3: CAWRRGSEAFF
D: TRBD1; J: TRBJ1-4; V: TRBV15; CDR3: CATSRGTGGTSTNEKLFF
D: NA; J: TRBJ1-4; V: TRBV18; CDR3: CASSPLGRTGNEKLFF
D: NA; J: TRBJ1-1; V: TRBV5-1; CDR3: CASSRGGGGTEAFF
D: TRBD2; J: TRBJ2-7; V: TRBV4-1; CDR3: CASSPTSGMAAYEQYF
D: NA; J: TRBJ2-2; V: TRBV2; CDR3: CASSLDTGELFF
D: NA; J: TRBJ1-2; V: TRBV5-1; CDR3: CASSSGRVPYGYTF
D: NA; J: TRBJ1-2; V: TRBV7-9; CDR3: CASSERLGSWGYTF
D: NA; J: TRBJ2-6; V: TRBV5-1; CDR3: CASSYLRGANVLTF
D: NA; J: TRBJ1-1; V: TRBV29-1; CDR3: CSVRVNTEAFF
D: TRBD2; J: TRBJ2-6; V: TRBV4-3; CDR3: CASSPSGGEAGANVLTF
D: NA; J: TRBJ1-4; V: TRBV7-9; CDR3: CASSFLRDTNEKLFF
D: NA; J: TRBJ2-7; V: TRBV7-2; CDR3: CASSPSSTSSYEQYF
D: NA; J: TRBJ1-1; V: TRBV2; CDR3: CASSEFQPGNTEAFF
D: TRBD1; J: TRBJ2-2; V: TRBV5-1; CDR3: CASSLATPGTGNTGELFF
D: TRBD2; J: TRBJ2-1; V: TRBV28; CDR3: CASRTRTSGRNEQFF
D: NA; J: TRBJ2-5; V: TRBV7-7; CDR3: CASSLGKRETQYF
D: NA; J: TRBJ2-3; V: TRBV30; CDR3: CACPQGAGLTDTQYF
D: TRBD2; J: TRBJ2-1; V: TRBV5-1; CDR3: CASSRGLAGGGKQFF
D: NA; J: TRBJ1-2; V: TRBV10-2; CDR3: CASSVLPSLGQNYGYTF
D: TRBD1; J: TRBJ2-5; V: TRBV7-6; CDR3: CASSLGTGVETQYF
D: TRBD1; J: TRBJ1-1; V: TRBV7-3; CDR3: CASSAQGGRHTEAFF
D: NA; J: TRBJ1-5; V: TRBV30; CDR3: CAWSKGGQPQHF
D: NA; J: TRBJ1-5; V: TRBV9; CDR3: CASSGGGDHQPQHF
D: TRBD1; J: TRBJ1-2; V: TRBV6-1; CDR3: CASSVRTGDYGYTF
D: TRBD1; J: TRBJ1-6; V: TRBV28; CDR3: CASRYPGTVLNSPLHF